The clone carrying this T cell receptor (beta chain) has more than one count but fewer than ten. Antigen: not known. The sample originates from a study of cytomegalovirus exposure and HLA in healthy donors. Use of 60 Vbeta and 13 Jbeta primers characterized the PCR. The repertoire was sequenced with immunoSEQ multiplex PCR; TCRdb's copy has only in-frame clones and lacks some. This sample yields a few hundred thousand clones, of which under 80% are seen a single time; 0.2% to 0.25% belongs to the top ten. Whole-study findings and limits: Reports state that TCR beta sequences accurately predicted most subjects' HLA-A and HLA-B alleles. Researchers had no immune exposure information except CMV serostatus available.

CDR3 size: 14 residues. The germline CDR1 and CDR2 sequences are MGHDK and SYGVNS. J gave up 7 bases and V 5 bases, and 8 bases lay outside the gene matches. This clonotype was sampled from a girl aged 2-10 years in good health and CMV-seronegative. The rearrangement links TRBV25-1 to TRBJ2-5; 9 bases map to TRBD1. The sequenced sample was PBMCs. Written as DNA, the CDR3 is TGTGCCAGCAGTAAATCACAGGGGGCTGCGACCCAGTACTTC. This gives the protein CASSKSQGAATQYF.